This TCR beta chain appears in the sequencing data of a study of graft-versus-host responses after intestinal transplantation. The wider study: Isolated intestinal, liver-intestinal, or multivisceral transplants were what recipients had. Following induction with anti-thymocyte globulin, all recipients were given tacrolimus and steroids for two to three years.

With V trimmed by 3 bases and J by 10 bases, 8 bases remained unmatched. Germline CDR1 is MGHRA and CDR2 is YSYEKL. The CDR3 extends over 13 amino acids. A remark on this clone: The antigen remains undetermined.

The data were produced by immunoSEQ multiplex PCR, yet TCRdb's version contains in-frame clones alone and is incomplete. The table records some 45,000 clones, roughly 94% of them present only once. Study findings and constraints: Analysis identified GvH clones in recipient marrow, with some appearing first in ileum or blood. Declines in HvG clones occurring early post-transplant were associated with peak circulating GvH clone levels.

The receptor was isolated from a human patient who received an intestinal transplant, so some T cells may come from the graft donor. The V and J genes are TRBV4-1 and TRBJ2-5; 7 bases agree with TRBD2. This material consisted of PBMCs, taken around 350 days after intestinal transplant. The CDR3, as DNA: TGCGCCAGCAGCCAGAAACCTGAGCGGGACCAGTACTTC. Translating it yields CASSQKPERDQYF.